This T cell receptor beta chain came from a study of OX40 agonist ivuxolimab in advanced cancers. Repertoires were generated with immunoSEQ multiplex PCR, while TCRdb's copy carries only in-frame clones and drops some. The table records 80,000 to 95,000 clones, just over 85% of them present only once. Trimming removed 4 bases at V and 4 bases at J, with 15 bases between. Looked up from germline, CDR1 is LGHNA and CDR2 is YSLEER. This CDR3 comprises 15 residues. This specimen was CD4+ or CD8+ T cells sorted from blood, taken in a trial of the OX40 agonist ivuxolimab. This sequence was found in an adult with an advanced solid tumor such as melanoma, head and neck, liver or kidney cancer. The rearrangement links TRBV4-3 to TRBJ2-3, with D possibly matching TRBD2 (7 bases). In nucleotides, the CDR3 is TGCGCCAGCAGCCGGGGGGGGCAGGGCCCAGATACGCAGTATTTT. Its translation: CASSRGGQGPDTQYF.